Listed below are T cell receptor beta chains from one sample, sequenced in a study of early T cells in non-severe SARS-CoV-2 infection. TCRdb independently ran MiXCR on the 5' RACE reads; one entry per CDR3 protein. The sample gives roughly 90,000 distinct CDR3 sequences, over 13% of which show up once; around 3.3% is in the top ten. The sample was whole blood. The receptors derive from an adult who was a healthcare worker with PCR-confirmed SARS-CoV-2 infection or an uninfected control (not recorded which). The CDR3 runs from the conserved cysteine through the conserved F or W. Fields, in order: J gene, CDR3 length, V gene, D gene, clone size, CDR3 protein, CDR3 DNA. The D gene is left open where the match is weak. Clone size is shown for a subset of rows, as once, few, many or a class of expanded clone.

TRBJ2-7	14	TRBV28	.	many	CASSQGAGDYEQYF	TGTGCCAGCAGTCAGGGGGCGGGAGACTACGAGCAGTACTTC
TRBJ1-5	15	TRBV12-3/TRBV12-4	.	many	CASSLERIGNQPQHF	TGTGCCAGCAGTTTAGAACGGATAGGCAATCAGCCCCAGCATTTT
TRBJ2-6	16	TRBV11-3	.	.	CASSTDGFTGANVLTF	TGTGCCAGCAGCACGGACGGGTTTACTGGGGCCAACGTCCTGACTTTC
TRBJ2-7	16	TRBV6-5	TRBD2	many	CASSYSPGGLANEQYF	TGTGCCAGCAGTTACTCACCGGGGGGACTAGCGAACGAGCAGTACTTC
TRBJ2-2	11	TRBV7-8	TRBD2	.	CASGRVGELFF	TGTGCCAGCGGGAGGGTCGGGGAGCTGTTTTTT
TRBJ2-2	13	TRBV12-3/TRBV12-4	.	many	CASSLVRDGELFF	TGTGCCAGCAGTTTAGTCCGGGACGGGGAGCTGTTTTTT
TRBJ1-1	17	TRBV2	.	few	CASSAYEQTGMNTEAFF	TGTGCCAGCAGCGCCTATGAACAGACAGGTATGAACACTGAAGCTTTCTTT
TRBJ2-4	11	TRBV29-1	.	.	CSVEVRGIQYF	TGCAGCGTTGAAGTGAGAGGCATTCAGTACTTC
TRBJ1-3	18	TRBV18	.	.	CASSPPSGPHRAGNTIYF	TGTGCCAGCTCACCACCGTCAGGCCCGCACAGGGCTGGAAACACCATATATTTT
TRBJ2-4	16	TRBV2	TRBD2	.	CASSGGTVAGINIQYF	TGTGCCAGCAGTGGTGGAACGGTAGCGGGAATAAACATTCAGTACTTC
TRBJ2-1	17	TRBV11-3	.	.	CASSLETAPGSYNEQFF	TGTGCCAGCAGCTTAGAGACAGCCCCCGGATCCTACAATGAGCAGTTCTTC
TRBJ2-7	16	TRBV5-1	.	.	CASSLEGPPSSYEQYF	TGCGCCAGCAGCTTGGAAGGACCCCCATCCTCCTACGAGCAGTACTTC
TRBJ2-1	15	TRBV5-5	.	few	CASSVEISSYNEQFF	TGTGCCAGCAGCGTAGAGATTAGCTCCTACAATGAGCAGTTCTTC
TRBJ2-1	14	TRBV4-1	.	.	CASSQVGTGDEQFF	TGCGCCAGCAGCCAAGTGGGGACGGGGGATGAGCAGTTCTTC
TRBJ2-1	15	TRBV5-4	TRBD1	.	CASSLRQGAYNEQFF	TGTGCCAGCAGCTTGAGACAGGGGGCCTACAATGAGCAGTTCTTC
TRBJ2-3	17	TRBV12-5	.	few	CASGTPLQGGSTDTQYF	TGTGCTAGTGGTACCCCCCTCCAGGGCGGGAGCACAGATACGCAGTATTTT
TRBJ1-1	12	TRBV27	TRBD1	few	CASSDRAAEAFF	TGTGCCAGCAGTGACAGGGCGGCTGAAGCTTTCTTT
TRBJ2-3	13	TRBV6-4	.	many	CASSDGPTDTQYF	TGTGCCAGCAGTGACGGACCCACAGATACGCAGTATTTT
TRBJ2-1	18	TRBV3-1	TRBD2	.	CASSQTFGSGKTYDEQFF	TGTGCCAGCAGCCAAACTTTTGGTAGCGGGAAAACGTACGATGAGCAGTTCTTC
TRBJ2-1	14	TRBV5-5	.	many	CASSYGNSHNEQFF	TGTGCCAGCAGTTACGGGAATTCCCACAATGAGCAGTTCTTC
TRBJ2-4	13	TRBV15	.	few	CATSRDPENIQYF	TGTGCCACCAGCAGAGATCCAGAAAACATTCAGTACTTC
TRBJ2-7	14	TRBV19	.	many	CASTNRDSPYEQYF	TGTGCCAGTACCAACCGGGACTCCCCCTACGAGCAGTACTTC
TRBJ2-1	14	TRBV15	.	once	CATSRDIVSGEQFF	TGTGCCACCAGCAGAGATATAGTGAGCGGAGAGCAGTTCTTC
TRBJ2-1	15	TRBV7-9	TRBD2	.	CASSPEGGRAGEQFF	TGTGCCAGCAGCCCCGAAGGCGGGAGGGCCGGCGAGCAGTTCTTC
TRBJ1-6	15	TRBV6-1	.	many	CASSEGGHYNSPLHF	TGTGCCAGCAGTGAAGGGGGACACTATAATTCACCCCTCCACTTT
TRBJ2-1	14	TRBV7-9	TRBD2	.	CASSLLAGVNEQFF	TGTGCCAGCAGCTTACTAGCGGGAGTCAATGAGCAGTTCTTC
TRBJ2-1	14	TRBV5-1	.	.	CASSLVEGPNEQFF	TGCGCCAGCAGCTTGGTTGAGGGACCCAATGAGCAGTTCTTC
TRBJ1-1	15	TRBV2	.	many	CASRPWDTGRTEAFF	TGTGCCAGCAGACCCTGGGACACCGGCAGGACTGAAGCTTTCTTT
TRBJ2-7	13	TRBV5-1	.	.	CASSPAEERGQYF	TGCGCCAGCAGCCCTGCTGAGGAAAGGGGGCAGTACTTC
TRBJ2-3	15	TRBV10-1	TRBD1	few	CASSRTGASTDTQYF	TGCGCCAGCAGTCGGACAGGGGCTAGCACAGATACGCAGTATTTT
TRBJ2-7	14	TRBV28	TRBD1	many	CASSQTGSPYEQYF	TGTGCCAGCAGTCAGACAGGGTCCCCCTACGAGCAGTACTTC